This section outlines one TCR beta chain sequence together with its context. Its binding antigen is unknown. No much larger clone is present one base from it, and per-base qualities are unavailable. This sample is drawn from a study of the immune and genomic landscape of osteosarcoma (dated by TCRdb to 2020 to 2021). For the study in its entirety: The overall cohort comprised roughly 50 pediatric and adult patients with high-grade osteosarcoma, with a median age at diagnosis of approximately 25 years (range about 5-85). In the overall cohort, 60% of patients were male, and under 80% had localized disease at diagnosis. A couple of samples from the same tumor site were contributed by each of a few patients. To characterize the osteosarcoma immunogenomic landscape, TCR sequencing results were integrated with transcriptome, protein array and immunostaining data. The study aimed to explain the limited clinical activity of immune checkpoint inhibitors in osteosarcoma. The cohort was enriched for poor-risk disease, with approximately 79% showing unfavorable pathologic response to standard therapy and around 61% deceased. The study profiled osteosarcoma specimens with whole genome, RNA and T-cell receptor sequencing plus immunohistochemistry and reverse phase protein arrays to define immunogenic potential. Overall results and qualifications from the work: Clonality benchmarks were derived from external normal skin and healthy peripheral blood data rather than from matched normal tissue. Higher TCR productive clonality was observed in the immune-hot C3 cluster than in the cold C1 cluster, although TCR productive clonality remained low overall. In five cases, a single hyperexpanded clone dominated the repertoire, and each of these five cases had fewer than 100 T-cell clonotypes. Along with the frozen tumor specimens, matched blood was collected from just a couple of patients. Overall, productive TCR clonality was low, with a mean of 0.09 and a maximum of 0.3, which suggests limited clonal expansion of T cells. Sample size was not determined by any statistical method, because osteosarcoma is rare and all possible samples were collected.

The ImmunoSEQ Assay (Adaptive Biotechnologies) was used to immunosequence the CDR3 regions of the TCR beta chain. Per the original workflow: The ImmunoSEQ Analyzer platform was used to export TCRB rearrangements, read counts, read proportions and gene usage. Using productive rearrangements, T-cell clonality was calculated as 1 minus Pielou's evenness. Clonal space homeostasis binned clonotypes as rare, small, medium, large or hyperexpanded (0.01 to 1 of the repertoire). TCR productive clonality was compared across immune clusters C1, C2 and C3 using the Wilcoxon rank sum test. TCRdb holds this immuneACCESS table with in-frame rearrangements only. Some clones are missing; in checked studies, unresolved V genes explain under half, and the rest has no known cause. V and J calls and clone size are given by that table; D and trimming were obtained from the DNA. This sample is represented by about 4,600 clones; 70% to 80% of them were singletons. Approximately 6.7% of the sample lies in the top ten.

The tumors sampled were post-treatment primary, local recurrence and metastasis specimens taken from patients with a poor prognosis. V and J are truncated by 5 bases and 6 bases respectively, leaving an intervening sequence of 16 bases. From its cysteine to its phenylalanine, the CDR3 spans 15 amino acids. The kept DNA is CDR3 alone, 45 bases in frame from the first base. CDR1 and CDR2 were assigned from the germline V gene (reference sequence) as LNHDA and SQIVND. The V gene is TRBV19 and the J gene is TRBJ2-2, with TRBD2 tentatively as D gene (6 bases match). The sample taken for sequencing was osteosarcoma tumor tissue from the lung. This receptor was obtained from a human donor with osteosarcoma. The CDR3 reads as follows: CASSPSTGEPGELFF. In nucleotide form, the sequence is TGTGCCAGTAGTCCTTCTACGGGGGAACCCGGGGAGCTGTTTTTT.